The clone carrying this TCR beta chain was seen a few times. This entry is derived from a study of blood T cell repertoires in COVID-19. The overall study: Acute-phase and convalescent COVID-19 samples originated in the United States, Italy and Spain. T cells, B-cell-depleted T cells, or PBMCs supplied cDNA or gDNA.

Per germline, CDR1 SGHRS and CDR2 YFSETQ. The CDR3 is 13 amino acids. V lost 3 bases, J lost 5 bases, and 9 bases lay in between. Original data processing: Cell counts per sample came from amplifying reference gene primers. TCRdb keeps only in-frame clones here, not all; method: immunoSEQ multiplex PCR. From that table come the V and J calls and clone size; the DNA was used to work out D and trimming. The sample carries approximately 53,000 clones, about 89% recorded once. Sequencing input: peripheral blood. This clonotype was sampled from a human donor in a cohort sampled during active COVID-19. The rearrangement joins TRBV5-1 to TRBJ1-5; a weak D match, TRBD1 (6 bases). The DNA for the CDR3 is TGCGCCAGCAGCTGGGACACGTATCAGCCCCAGCATTTT. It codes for CASSWDTYQPQHF.